The T cell receptor beta chain under discussion was sequenced for a study of shared clonotypes between healthy human individuals. The CDR3 runs to 15 residues. From germline, CDR1 is GTSNPN and CDR2 SVGIG (reference sequence). The V end was cut by 2 bases, the J end by 2 bases, with 14 bases between. Profiled with immunoSEQ multiplex PCR; TCRdb holds only in-frame clones, not every one. The repertoire holds 2 million to 2.5 million clones, with 95% as singletons. The sequenced sample consisted of naive CD4+ T cells sorted from blood. The subset was: CD45RA+ positively selected. The chain uses TRBV30 and TRBJ2-3; D is undetermined. This TCR came from a man younger than 35 in good health. The DNA of the CDR3 is TGTGCCTGGAGTCTTAAGGCAGCCCTCACAGATACGCAGTATTTT. This translates into CAWSLKAALTDTQYF.